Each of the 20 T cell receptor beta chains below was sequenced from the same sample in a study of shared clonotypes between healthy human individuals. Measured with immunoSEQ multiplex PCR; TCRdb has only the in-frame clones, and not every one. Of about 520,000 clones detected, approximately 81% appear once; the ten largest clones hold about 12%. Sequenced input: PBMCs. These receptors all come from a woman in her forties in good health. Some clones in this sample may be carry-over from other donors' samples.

The CDR3 here is CASSPAGTEFSYEQYF. DNA of the CDR3: TGTGCCAGCTCACCCGCCGGGACAGAGTTCTCCTACGAGCAGTACTTC. The chain links TRBV18 to TRBJ2-7; 7 bases line up with TRBD1. Germline lookup yields CDR1 KGHSH and CDR2 LQKENI. V was pared by 3 bases and J by 0 bases, with 8 bases of the junction left unmatched. CDR3 length: 16 residues. Full variable domain (missing parts from reference TRBV18 and TRBJ2-7): NAGVMQNPRHLVRRRGQEARLRCSPMKGHSHVYWYRQLPEEGLKFMVYLQKENIIDESGMPKERFSAEFPKEGPSILRIQQVVRGDSAAYFCASSPAGTEFSYEQYFGPGTRLTVT.

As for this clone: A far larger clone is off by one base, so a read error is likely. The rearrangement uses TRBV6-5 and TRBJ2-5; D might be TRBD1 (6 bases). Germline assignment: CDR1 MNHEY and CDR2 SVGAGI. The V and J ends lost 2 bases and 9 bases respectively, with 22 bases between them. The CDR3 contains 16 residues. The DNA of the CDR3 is TGTGCCAGCAGTTACACACCCAGGGGTATTTCGGAGGCCCAGTACTTC. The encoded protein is CASSYTPRGISEAQYF.

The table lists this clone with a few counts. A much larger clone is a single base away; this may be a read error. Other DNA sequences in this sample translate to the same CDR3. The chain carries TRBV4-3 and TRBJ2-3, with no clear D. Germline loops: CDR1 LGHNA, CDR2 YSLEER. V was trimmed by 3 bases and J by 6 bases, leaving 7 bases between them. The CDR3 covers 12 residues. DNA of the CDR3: TGCGCCAGCAGCCACCTGGGTGATACGCAGTATTTT. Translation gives CASSHLGDTQYF.

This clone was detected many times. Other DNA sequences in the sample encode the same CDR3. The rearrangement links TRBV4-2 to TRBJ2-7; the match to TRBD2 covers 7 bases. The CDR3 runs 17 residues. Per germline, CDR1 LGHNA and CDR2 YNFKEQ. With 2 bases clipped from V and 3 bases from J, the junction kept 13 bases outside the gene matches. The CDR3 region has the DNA TGTGCCAGCAGCCAATCGGTATCGCGGGAGATTCTCTACGAGCAGTACTTC. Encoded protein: CASSQSVSREILYEQYF.

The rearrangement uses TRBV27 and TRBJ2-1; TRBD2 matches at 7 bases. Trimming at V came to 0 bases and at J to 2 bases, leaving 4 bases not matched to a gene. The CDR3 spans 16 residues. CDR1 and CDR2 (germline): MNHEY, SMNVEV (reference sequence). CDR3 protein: CASSLSSGGAYNEQFF. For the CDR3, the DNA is TGTGCCAGCAGTTTATCGTCGGGGGGAGCCTACAATGAGCAGTTCTTC.

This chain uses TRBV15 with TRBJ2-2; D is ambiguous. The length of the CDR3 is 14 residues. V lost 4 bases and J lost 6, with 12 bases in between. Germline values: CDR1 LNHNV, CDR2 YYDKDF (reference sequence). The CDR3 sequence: CATSTDGESGELFF. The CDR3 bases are TGTGCCACCAGCACAGATGGGGAATCCGGGGAGCTGTTTTTT.

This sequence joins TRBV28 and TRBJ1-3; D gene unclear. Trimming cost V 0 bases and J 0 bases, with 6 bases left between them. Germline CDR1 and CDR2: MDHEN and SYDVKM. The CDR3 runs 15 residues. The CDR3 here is CASSLWVSSGNTIYF. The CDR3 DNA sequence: TGTGCCAGCAGTTTATGGGTTAGCTCTGGAAACACCATATATTTT. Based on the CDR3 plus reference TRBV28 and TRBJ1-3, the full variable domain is DVKVTQSSRYLVKRTGEKVFLECVQDMDHENMFWYRQDPGLGLRLIYFSYDVKMKEKGDIPEGYSVSREKKERFSLILESASTNQTSMYLCASSLWVSSGNTIYFGEGSWLTVV.

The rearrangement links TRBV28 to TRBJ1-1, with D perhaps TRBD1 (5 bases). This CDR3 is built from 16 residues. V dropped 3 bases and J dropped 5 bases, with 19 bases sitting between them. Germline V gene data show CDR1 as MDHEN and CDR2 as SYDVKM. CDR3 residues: CASSFFGRAGGTEAFF. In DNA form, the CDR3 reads TGTGCCAGCAGTTTTTTTGGTAGGGCGGGGGGGACTGAAGCTTTCTTT.

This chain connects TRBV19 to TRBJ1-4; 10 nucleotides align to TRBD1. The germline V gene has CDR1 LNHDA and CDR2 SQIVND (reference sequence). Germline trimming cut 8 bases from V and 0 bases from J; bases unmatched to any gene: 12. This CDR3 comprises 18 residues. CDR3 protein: CASLDRGRRSATNEKLFF. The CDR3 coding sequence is TGTGCCAGTCTAGACAGGGGGCGCAGATCGGCAACTAATGAAAAACTGTTTTTT.

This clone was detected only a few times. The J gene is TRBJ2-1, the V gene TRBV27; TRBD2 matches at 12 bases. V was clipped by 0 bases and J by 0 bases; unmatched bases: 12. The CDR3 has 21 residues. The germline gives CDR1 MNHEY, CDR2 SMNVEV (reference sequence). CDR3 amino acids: CASSLSFVGLAGSSSYNEQFF. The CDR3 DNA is TGTGCCAGCAGTTTATCGTTCGTTGGACTAGCGGGGTCGAGCTCCTACAATGAGCAGTTCTTC.

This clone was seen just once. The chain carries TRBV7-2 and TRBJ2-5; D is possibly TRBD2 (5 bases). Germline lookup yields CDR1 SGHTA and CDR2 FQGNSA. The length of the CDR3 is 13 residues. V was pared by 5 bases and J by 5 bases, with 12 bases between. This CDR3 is CASSTNRGETQYF. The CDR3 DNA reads TGTGCCAGCAGCACGAACAGAGGGGAGACCCAGTACTTC.

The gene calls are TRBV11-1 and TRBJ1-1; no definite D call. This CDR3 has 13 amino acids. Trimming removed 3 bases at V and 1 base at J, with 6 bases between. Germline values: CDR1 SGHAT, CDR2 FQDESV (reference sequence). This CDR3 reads CASSFDPNTEAFF. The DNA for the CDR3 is TGTGCCAGCAGCTTTGACCCGAACACTGAAGCTTTCTTT.

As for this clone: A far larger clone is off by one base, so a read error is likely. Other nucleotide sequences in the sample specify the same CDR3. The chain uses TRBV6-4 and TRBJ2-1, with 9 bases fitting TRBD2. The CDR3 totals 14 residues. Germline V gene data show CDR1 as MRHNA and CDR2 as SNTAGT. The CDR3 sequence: CASSEGREGNEQFF. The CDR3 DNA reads TGTGCCAGTAGTGAGGGGCGGGAGGGCAATGAGCAGTTCTTC.

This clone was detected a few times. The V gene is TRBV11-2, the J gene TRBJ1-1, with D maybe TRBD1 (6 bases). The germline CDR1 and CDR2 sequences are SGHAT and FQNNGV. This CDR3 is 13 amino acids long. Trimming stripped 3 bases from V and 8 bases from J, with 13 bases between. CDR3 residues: CASSFTGQAEAFF. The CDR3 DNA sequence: TGTGCCAGCAGCTTCACGGGACAAGCAGAAGCTTTCTTT.

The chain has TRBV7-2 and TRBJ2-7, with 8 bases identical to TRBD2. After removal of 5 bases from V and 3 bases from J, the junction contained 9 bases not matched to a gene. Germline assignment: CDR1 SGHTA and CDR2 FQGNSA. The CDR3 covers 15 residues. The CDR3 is CASSLPGGGHYEQYF. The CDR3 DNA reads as TGTGCCAGCAGCCTCCCCGGGGGGGGTCACTACGAGCAGTACTTC.

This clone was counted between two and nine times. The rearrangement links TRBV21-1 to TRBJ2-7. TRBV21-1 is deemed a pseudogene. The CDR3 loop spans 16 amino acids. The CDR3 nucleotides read TGTGCCAGCAGCGCTAAGTCCGGGCCGGACGCGTCCGAGCAGTACTTC. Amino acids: CASSAKSGPDASEQYF.

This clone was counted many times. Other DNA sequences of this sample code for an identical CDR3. The CDR3 DNA reads TGTGCCAGCAGCCCCCAGGTCAGGGTCACTGAAGCTTTCTTT. It specifies CASSPQVRVTEAFF. The V call is TRBV4-2, the J call TRBJ1-1; D perhaps matches TRBD1 (5 bases). Trimming shortened V by 4 bases and J by 4 bases, and 13 bases separated the two germline ends. The germline gives CDR1 LGHNA, CDR2 YNFKEQ. The length of the CDR3 is 14 residues.

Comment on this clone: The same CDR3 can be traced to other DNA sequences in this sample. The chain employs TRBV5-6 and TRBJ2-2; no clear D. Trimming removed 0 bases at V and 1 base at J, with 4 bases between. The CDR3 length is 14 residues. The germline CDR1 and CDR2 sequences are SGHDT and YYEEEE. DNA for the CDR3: TGTGCCAGCAGCTTGGGTCGGAACACCGGGGAGCTGTTTTTT. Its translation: CASSLGRNTGELFF.

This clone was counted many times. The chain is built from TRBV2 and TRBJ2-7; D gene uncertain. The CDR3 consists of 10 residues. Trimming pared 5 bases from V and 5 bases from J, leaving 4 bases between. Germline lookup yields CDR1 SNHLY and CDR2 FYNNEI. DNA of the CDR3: TGTGCCAGCAGTCTCCACGAGCAGTACTTC. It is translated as CASSLHEQYF.

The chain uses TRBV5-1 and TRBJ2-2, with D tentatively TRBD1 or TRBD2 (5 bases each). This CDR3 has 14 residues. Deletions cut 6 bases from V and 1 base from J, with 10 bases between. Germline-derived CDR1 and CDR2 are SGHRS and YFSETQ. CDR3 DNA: TGCGCCAGCACGCCGAGGGGGAACACCGGGGAGCTGTTTTTT. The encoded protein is CASTPRGNTGELFF. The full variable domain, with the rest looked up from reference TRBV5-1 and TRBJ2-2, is KAGVTQTPRYLIKTRGQQVTLSCSPISGHRSVSWYQQTPGQGLQFLFEYFSETQRNKGNFPGRFSGRQFSNSRSEMNVSTLELGDSALYLCASTPRGNTGELFFGEGSRLTVL.